The next 30 T cell receptor beta chains were all read from a single sample in a study of blood T cell repertoires in COVID-19. Method: immunoSEQ multiplex PCR; TCRdb's copy keeps in-frame clones and lacks some. The sample holds over 300,000 clones, 75% to 90% seen once. Material: PBMCs or T cells enriched from blood (not recorded which). The source of these receptors is a woman aged 40-49 years who had recovered from COVID-19.

The rearrangement joins TRBV7-8 to TRBJ2-3, with D maybe TRBD2 (5 bases). Germline CDR1 and CDR2: SGHVS and FQNEAQ. V was shortened by 2 bases and J by 7 bases, with 19 bases between the two germline ends. The CDR3 loop spans 16 amino acids. The CDR3 sequence is CASSLRPPTGSNTQYF. In DNA form, the CDR3 reads TGTGCCAGCAGCTTAAGACCCCCGACGGGGTCGAATACGCAGTATTTT.

V gene TRBV18 combines with J gene TRBJ1-3; tentatively, D is TRBD1 (6 bases). V gave up 4 bases and J gave up 0 bases, with 13 bases separating them. The CDR3 length is 16 residues. In germline, CDR1 is KGHSH, CDR2 LQKENI. The CDR3 region is CASSQPGGHSGNTIYF. The CDR3 DNA sequence: TGTGCCAGCTCACAACCCGGGGGGCACTCTGGAAACACCATATATTTT. Full variable domain (rest looked up from reference TRBV18 and TRBJ1-3): NAGVMQNPRHLVRRRGQEARLRCSPMKGHSHVYWYRQLPEEGLKFMVYLQKENIIDESGMPKERFSAEFPKEGPSILRIQQVVRGDSAAYFCASSQPGGHSGNTIYFGEGSWLTVV.

This chain links TRBV7-2 with TRBJ1-1; D possibly corresponds to TRBD1 (6 bases). CDR3 length: 11 amino acids. From germline, CDR1 is SGHTA and CDR2 FQGNSA. V lost 5 bases to trimming and J lost 8 bases, with 9 bases between them. The CDR3 bases are TGTGCCAGCAGCCTAGACAGGGAAGCTTTCTTT. As protein: CASSLDREAFF.

The J gene is TRBJ1-1, the V gene TRBV18; no definite D call. Germline values: CDR1 KGHSH, CDR2 LQKENI. CDR3 length: 14 residues. Between the trimmed V and J ends, which lost 3 bases and 5 bases, there was a span of 13 bases. This CDR3 reads CASSPGRTLTEAFF. CDR3 coding DNA: TGTGCCAGCTCACCGGGGAGGACGTTGACTGAAGCTTTCTTT.

The rearrangement uses TRBV10-2 and TRBJ2-5, with D unclear. The V end was cut by 0 bases, the J end by 4 bases, with 3 bases between. The CDR3 is 12 residues long. Germline-derived CDR1 and CDR2 are WSHSY and SAAADI. The CDR3 protein is CASSESRETQYF. The DNA of the CDR3 is TGCGCCAGCAGTGAGTCGAGAGAGACCCAGTACTTC.

CDR3 nucleotide sequence: TGTGCCAGCAGCTCCGGACAGGGGGTCTCACCCCTCCACTTT. Translating it yields CASSSGQGVSPLHF. This chain links TRBV11-2 with TRBJ1-6; 10 positions agree with TRBD1. CDR3 length: 14 amino acids. V lost 4 bases to trimming and J lost 10 bases; unmatched junction nucleotides: 4. The germline gives CDR1 SGHAT, CDR2 FQNNGV.

Note on this clone: The sample holds other DNA sequences that translate to the same CDR3. The chain recombines TRBV2 with TRBJ1-1; 10 nucleotides match TRBD1. After removal of 6 bases from V and 3 bases from J, the junction contained 1 base not matched to a gene. The germline V gene has CDR1 SNHLY and CDR2 FYNNEI. This CDR3 spans 13 amino acids. The DNA for the CDR3 is TGTGCCAGCAGCGGACAGGGGGACACTGAAGCTTTCTTT. Translated: CASSGQGDTEAFF.

V gene TRBV9 combines with J gene TRBJ2-2; no clear D gene. The CDR3 length is 14 residues. V lost 0 bases to trimming and J lost 0 bases, with 3 bases between them. The germline V gene encodes CDR1 SGDLS and CDR2 YYNGEE. The CDR3 DNA reads TGTGCCAGCAGCGTAGGGCCGAACACCGGGGAGCTGTTTTTT. Protein product: CASSVGPNTGELFF. Full variable domain (remainder filled in from reference TRBV9 and TRBJ2-2): DSGVTQTPKHLITATGQRVTLRCSPRSGDLSVYWYQQSLDQGLQFLIQYYNGEERAKGNILERFSAQQFPDLHSELNLSSLELGDSALYFCASSVGPNTGELFFGEGSRLTVL.

The genes are TRBV9 and TRBJ2-5; D is ambiguous. The CDR3 runs to 14 residues. CDR1 is SGDLS and CDR2 is YYNGEE in the germline V gene. V was shortened by 2 bases and J by 2 bases, with 10 bases between the two germline ends. CDR3: CASSVRQDQETQYF. The CDR3, as DNA: TGTGCCAGCAGCGTCCGCCAGGATCAAGAGACCCAGTACTTC.

The chain joins TRBV5-1 to TRBJ2-5; TRBD1 matches 8 bases. The CDR3 runs 15 residues. Germline assignment: CDR1 SGHRS and CDR2 YFSETQ. Trimming took 2 bases from V and 5 from J; bases not matched to a gene: 8. CDR3 DNA: TGCGCCAGCAGCTTCGATTCAGGGGGCGGGGAGACCCAGTACTTC. It encodes CASSFDSGGGETQYF.

The chain recombines TRBV7-2 with TRBJ1-2; TRBD1 is a possible D gene (5 bases). CDR1 and CDR2 from the germline V gene are SGHTA and FQGNSA. CDR3 size: 17 residues. With 2 bases removed from V and 8 bases from J, the gap between germline ends came to 24 bases. The CDR3 DNA reads as TGTGCCAGCAGCTTATTGGGAGGGACGGGGTGGACGCAGGGCTACACCTTC. As protein: CASSLLGGTGWTQGYTF.

This rearrangement joins TRBV30 to TRBJ2-7, with TRBD1 identical over 8 bases. CDR3 length: 15 amino acids. With V trimmed by 6 bases and J by 2 bases, 12 bases remained unmatched. The germline V gene has CDR1 GTSNPN and CDR2 SVGIG (reference sequence). In nucleotides, the CDR3 is TGTGCCTGTCTTCTGGACAGGGTTTCACCCTACGAGCAGTACTTC. It codes for CACLLDRVSPYEQYF.

The chain joins TRBV29-1 to TRBJ1-1; the D is unclear. From germline, CDR1 is SQVTM and CDR2 ANQGSEA. The V end lost 4 bases, the J end lost 1 base, and 13 bases lay between the germline ends. CDR3 length equals 14 residues. The CDR3 region has the DNA TGCAGCGTTGGGGTAGCAGGAGGGAACACTGAAGCTTTCTTT. It is translated as CSVGVAGGNTEAFF.

V gene TRBV2 combines with J gene TRBJ1-1, with 7 bases identical to TRBD1. Germline CDR1 is SNHLY and CDR2 is FYNNEI. J lost 3 bases, V lost 9 bases, and 22 bases had no gene match. This CDR3 contains 18 residues. The CDR3 DNA follows: TGTGCCAGTCGGCCCCTAGAGACAGGGTTGAGGGGCGACACTGAAGCTTTCTTT. It translates to CASRPLETGLRGDTEAFF.

The count of this clone is one. CDR3 nucleotide sequence: TGTGCCAGCAGCTCGGGACTAGCGGCCCACACCGGGGAGCTGTTTTTT. Its translation is CASSSGLAAHTGELFF. The J gene is TRBJ2-2, the V gene TRBV11-2; 11 bases are shared with TRBD2. CDR1 SGHAT and CDR2 FQNNGV come from the germline V gene. Trimming cost V 4 bases and J 3 bases; bases outside gene matches: 4. CDR3 length: 16 amino acids.

CDR3 sequence: CASSLTGLYGYTF. The CDR3 bases are TGTGCCAGTAGCCTGACAGGGCTCTATGGCTACACCTTC. The chain combines TRBV19 with TRBJ1-2; 7 positions agree with TRBD1. From germline, CDR1 is LNHDA and CDR2 SQIVND (reference sequence). V trimming: 6 bases; J trimming: 4 bases; junction bases outside the gene matches: 5. The length of the CDR3 is 13 residues.

This clone was counted a few times. The chain joins TRBV21-1 to TRBJ1-2; no check of the table's D call, TRBD1, against the DNA was made. TRBV21-1 is assigned pseudogene status. The CDR3 has 15 amino acids. CDR3 protein: CASSKGGQDTAGYTF. The CDR3 DNA follows: TGTGCCAGCAGCAAAGGGGGACAGGATACTGCTGGCTACACCTTC.

This sequence joins TRBV6-5 and TRBJ1-6; D not certain. This CDR3 contains 13 residues. V was clipped by 2 bases and J by 7 bases, with 6 bases between them. Germline V gene data show CDR1 as MNHEY and CDR2 as SVGAGI. The CDR3 DNA reads TGTGCCAGCAGTTACCAAATCAATTCACCCCTCCACTTT. Translation: CASSYQINSPLHF.

The chain has TRBV11-2 and TRBJ2-1; TRBD2 matches at 11 bases. V trimming: 7 bases; J trimming: 9 bases; junction bases outside the gene matches: 8. CDR1 SGHAT and CDR2 FQNNGV come from the germline V gene. The CDR3 covers 14 residues. CDR3 nucleotides: TGTGCCAGCATGGGGACTAGCGGCCAAGGTGAGCAGTTCTTC. Amino acid sequence: CASMGTSGQGEQFF.

The chain employs TRBV7-2 and TRBJ2-7, with TRBD2 matching 7 bases. Looked up from germline, CDR1 is SGHTA and CDR2 is FQGNSA. J gave up 6 bases and V 1 base, and 3 bases lay outside the gene matches. The CDR3 covers 13 residues. The CDR3 sequence: CASSLGTRGEQYF. In DNA, the CDR3 is TGTGCCAGCAGCTTAGGGACTAGGGGCGAGCAGTACTTC.

This sequence joins TRBV5-5 and TRBJ1-2; D not certain. Per germline, CDR1 SGHKS and CDR2 YYEKEE (reference sequence). V was shortened by 7 bases and J by 1 base, with 11 bases between the two germline ends. This CDR3 has 13 residues. In nucleotides, the CDR3 is TGTGCCAGCCGGGATACCATTAACTATGGCTACACCTTC. This gives the protein CASRDTINYGYTF. The full variable domain, completed using reference TRBV5-5 and TRBJ1-2, is DAGVTQSPTHLIKTRGQQVTLRCSPISGHKSVSWYQQVLGQGPQFIFQYYEKEERGRGNFPDRFSARQFPNYSSELNVNALLLGDSALYLCASRDTINYGYTFGSGTRLTVV.

The chain recombines TRBV7-6 with TRBJ2-7; tentatively, D is TRBD2 (5 bases). Trimming took off 2 bases at V and 7 bases at J, with 15 bases between the two ends. Germline CDR1 SGHVS, CDR2 FNYEAQ. The CDR3 totals 14 residues. DNA of the CDR3: TGTGCCAGCAGCTTATCAGCGGTCGGTGGGGAGCAGTACTTC. It is translated as CASSLSAVGGEQYF.

The J gene is TRBJ2-1, the V gene TRBV6-5; D may be TRBD2 (5 bases). CDR1 and CDR2 from the germline V gene are MNHEY and SVGAGI. Trimming left V 0 bases short and J 8 bases short, with 17 bases between. The CDR3 contains 16 residues. The CDR3 DNA is TGTGCCAGCAGTTACTCGAGGAGCGGACGGGCGGATGAGCAGTTCTTC. Translated, it gives CASSYSRSGRADEQFF.

This chain links TRBV4-2 with TRBJ2-3; D call uncertain. The CDR3 covers 13 residues. Germline CDR1 and CDR2: LGHNA and YNFKEQ. The V end lost 4 bases, the J end lost 4 bases, and 9 bases lay between the germline ends. The CDR3 region has the DNA TGTGCCAGCAGCCCGGTAGTGGCAGATACGCAGTATTTT. This translates into CASSPVVADTQYF.

This chain uses TRBV7-9 with TRBJ1-6; TRBD1 is a possible D gene (6 bases). The CDR3 extends over 16 amino acids. From germline, CDR1 is SEHNR and CDR2 FQNEAQ (reference sequence). With 1 base removed from V and 3 bases from J, the gap between germline ends came to 10 bases. The CDR3 loop reads CASSLVAGVYNSPLHF. The CDR3 DNA is TGTGCCAGCAGCTTAGTGGCAGGGGTCTATAATTCACCCCTCCACTTT.

CDR3 sequence reads: CASLFNKVGSGEQYF. CDR3 in DNA: TGTGCCAGCCTTTTTAATAAGGTAGGGAGTGGCGAGCAGTACTTC. V usage is TRBV2 and J usage is TRBJ2-7, with D maybe TRBD2 (5 bases). The CDR3 totals 15 residues. V was trimmed by 8 bases and J by 6 bases, leaving 23 bases between them. Germline V lookup: CDR1 SNHLY, CDR2 FYNNEI.

This chain connects TRBV7-2 to TRBJ2-5; 8 nucleotides match TRBD2. The CDR3 runs to 14 residues. With 2 bases clipped from V and 3 bases from J, the junction kept 2 bases outside the gene matches. CDR1 and CDR2 from the germline V gene are SGHTA and FQGNSA. The CDR3 DNA sequence: TGTGCCAGCAGCTTACAACTAGCGGAAGAGACCCAGTACTTC. Translation gives CASSLQLAEETQYF.

The chain uses TRBV27 and TRBJ1-5; D unclear. The germline CDR1 and CDR2 sequences are MNHEY and SMNVEV (reference sequence). Trimming left V 3 bases short and J 7 bases short, with 10 bases between. The CDR3 covers 13 residues. The CDR3, as DNA: TGTGCCAGCAGTTTCTTTCCTACGCAGCCCCAGCATTTT. Translated, it gives CASSFFPTQPQHF.

This chain joins TRBV30 and TRBJ1-1; 7 positions match TRBD1. V dropped 3 bases and J dropped 4; count of bases not matched to a gene: 8. The CDR3 consists of 14 residues. The germline CDR1 and CDR2 sequences are GTSNPN and SVGIG (reference sequence). CDR3 loop: CAWRGNRGGTEAFF. The CDR3 DNA reads TGTGCCTGGAGGGGGAACAGGGGCGGCACTGAAGCTTTCTTT.

The chain couples TRBV11-2 to TRBJ1-2; a possible D gene is TRBD1 (5 bases). V lost 6 bases and J 4 bases, leaving 15 bases between the germline ends. Per germline, CDR1 SGHAT and CDR2 FQNNGV. The CDR3 loop spans 14 amino acids. In nucleotides, the CDR3 is TGTGCCAGCAGTTTTCTGACAGTTTCCTATGGCTACACCTTC. Residues: CASSFLTVSYGYTF.